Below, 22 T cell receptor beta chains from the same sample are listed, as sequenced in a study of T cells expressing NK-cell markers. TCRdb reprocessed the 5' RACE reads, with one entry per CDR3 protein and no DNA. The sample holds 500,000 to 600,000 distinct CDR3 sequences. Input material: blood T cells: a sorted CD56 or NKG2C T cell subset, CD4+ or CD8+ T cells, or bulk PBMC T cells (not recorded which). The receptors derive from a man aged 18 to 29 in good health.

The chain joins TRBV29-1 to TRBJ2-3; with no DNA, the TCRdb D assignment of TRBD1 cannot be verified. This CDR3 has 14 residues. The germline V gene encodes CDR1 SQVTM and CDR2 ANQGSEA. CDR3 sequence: CSVGPGQGADTQYF.

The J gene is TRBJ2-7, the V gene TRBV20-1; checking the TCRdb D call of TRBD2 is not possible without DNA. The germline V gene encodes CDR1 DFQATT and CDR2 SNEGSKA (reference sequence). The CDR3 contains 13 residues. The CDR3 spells CSATWRGGYEQYF.

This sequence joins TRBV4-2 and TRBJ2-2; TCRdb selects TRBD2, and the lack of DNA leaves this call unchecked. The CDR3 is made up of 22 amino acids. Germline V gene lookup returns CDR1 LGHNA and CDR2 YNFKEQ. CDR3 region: CASSPYRIARLRDSTNTGELFF.

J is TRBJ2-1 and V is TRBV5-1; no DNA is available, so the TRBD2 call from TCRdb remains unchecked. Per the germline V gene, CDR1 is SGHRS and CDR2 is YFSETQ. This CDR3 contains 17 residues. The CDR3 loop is CASSLGAMSGSYNEQFF.

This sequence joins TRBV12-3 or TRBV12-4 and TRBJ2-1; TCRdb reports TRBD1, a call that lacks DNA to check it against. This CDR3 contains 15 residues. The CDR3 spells CASSLASAPVNEQFF.

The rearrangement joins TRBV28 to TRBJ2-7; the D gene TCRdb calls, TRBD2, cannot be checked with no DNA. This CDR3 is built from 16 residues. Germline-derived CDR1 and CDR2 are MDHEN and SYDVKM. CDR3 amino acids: CASSLAAGAYTYEQYF.

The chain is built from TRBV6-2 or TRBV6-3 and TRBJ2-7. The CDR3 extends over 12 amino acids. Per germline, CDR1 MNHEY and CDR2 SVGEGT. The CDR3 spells CASMTGPYEQYF.

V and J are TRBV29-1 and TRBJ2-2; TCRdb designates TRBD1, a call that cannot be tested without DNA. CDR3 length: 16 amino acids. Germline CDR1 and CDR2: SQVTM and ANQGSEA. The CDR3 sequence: CSVEEVTGDNTGELFF.

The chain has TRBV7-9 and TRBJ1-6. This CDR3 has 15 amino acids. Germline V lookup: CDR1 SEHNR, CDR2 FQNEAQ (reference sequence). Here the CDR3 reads CASSTSGAYNSPLHF.

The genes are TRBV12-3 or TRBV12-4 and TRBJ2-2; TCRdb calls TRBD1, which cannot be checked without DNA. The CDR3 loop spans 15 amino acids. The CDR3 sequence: CASSSTGGGSGELFF.

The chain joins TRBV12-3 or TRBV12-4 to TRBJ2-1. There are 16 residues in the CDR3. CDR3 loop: CASSFVLNGGGHEQFF.

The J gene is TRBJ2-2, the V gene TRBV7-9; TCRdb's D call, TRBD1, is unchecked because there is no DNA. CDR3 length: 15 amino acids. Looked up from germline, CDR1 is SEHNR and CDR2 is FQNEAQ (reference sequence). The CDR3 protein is CASSNSGSAAGELFF.

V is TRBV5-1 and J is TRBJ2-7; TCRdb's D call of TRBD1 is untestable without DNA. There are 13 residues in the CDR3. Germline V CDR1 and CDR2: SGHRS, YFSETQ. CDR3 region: CASSLEDSSDRYF.

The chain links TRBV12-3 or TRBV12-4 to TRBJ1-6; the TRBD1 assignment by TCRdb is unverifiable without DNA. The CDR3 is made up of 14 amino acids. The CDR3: CASSFGDRASPLHF.

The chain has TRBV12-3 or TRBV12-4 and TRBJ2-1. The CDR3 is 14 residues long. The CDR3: CASSLGLLPHEQFF.

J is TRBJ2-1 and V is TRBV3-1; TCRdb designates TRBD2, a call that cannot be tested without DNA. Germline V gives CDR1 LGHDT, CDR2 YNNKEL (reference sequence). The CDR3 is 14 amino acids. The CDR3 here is CATLAGGPQNEQFF.

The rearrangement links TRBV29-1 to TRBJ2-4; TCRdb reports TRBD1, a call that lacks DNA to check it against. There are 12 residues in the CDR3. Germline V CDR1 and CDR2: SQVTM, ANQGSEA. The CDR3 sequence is CATGDSINIQYF. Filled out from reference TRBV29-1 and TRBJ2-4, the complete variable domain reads SAVISQKPSRDICQRGTSLTIQCQVDSQVTMMFWYRQQPGQSLTLIATANQGSEATYESGFVIDKFPISRPNLTFSTLTVSNMSPEDSSIYLCATGDSINIQYFGAGTRLSVL.

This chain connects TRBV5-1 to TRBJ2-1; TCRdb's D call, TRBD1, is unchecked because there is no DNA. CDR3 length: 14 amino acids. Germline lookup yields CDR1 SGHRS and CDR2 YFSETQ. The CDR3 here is CASSPGDREDEQFF. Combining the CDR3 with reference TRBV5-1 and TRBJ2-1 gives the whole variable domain KAGVTQTPRYLIKTRGQQVTLSCSPISGHRSVSWYQQTPGQGLQFLFEYFSETQRNKGNFPGRFSGRQFSNSRSEMNVSTLELGDSALYLCASSPGDREDEQFFGPGTRLTVL.

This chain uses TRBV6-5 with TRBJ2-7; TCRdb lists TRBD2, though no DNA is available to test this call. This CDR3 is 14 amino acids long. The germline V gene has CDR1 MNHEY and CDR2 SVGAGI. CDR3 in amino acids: CASSYVAPPDEQYF.

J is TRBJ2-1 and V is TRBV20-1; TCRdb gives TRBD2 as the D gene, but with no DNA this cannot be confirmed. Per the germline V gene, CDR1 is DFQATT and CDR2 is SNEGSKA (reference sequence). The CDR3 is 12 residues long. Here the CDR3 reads CSAKRAMDEQFF.

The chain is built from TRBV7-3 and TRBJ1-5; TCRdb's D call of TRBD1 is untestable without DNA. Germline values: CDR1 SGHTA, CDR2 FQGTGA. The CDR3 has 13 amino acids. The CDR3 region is CASSQGFNQPQHF.

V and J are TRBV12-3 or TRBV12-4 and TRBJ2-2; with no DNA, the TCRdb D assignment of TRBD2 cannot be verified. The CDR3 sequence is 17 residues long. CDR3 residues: CASSLRWEGQYAGELFF.